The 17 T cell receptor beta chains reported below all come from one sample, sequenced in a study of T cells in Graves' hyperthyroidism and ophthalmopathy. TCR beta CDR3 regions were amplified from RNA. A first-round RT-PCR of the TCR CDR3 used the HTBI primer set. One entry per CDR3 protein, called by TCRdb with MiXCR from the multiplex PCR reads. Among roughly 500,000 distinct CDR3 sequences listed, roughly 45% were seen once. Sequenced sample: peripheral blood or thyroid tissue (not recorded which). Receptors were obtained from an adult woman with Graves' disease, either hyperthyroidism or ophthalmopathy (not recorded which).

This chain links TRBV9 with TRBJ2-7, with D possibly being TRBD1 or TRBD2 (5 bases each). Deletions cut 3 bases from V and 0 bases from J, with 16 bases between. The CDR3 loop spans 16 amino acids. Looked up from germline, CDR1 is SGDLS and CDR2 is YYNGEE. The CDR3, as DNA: TGTGCCAGCAGCGCGGGTTGGGACCCGAACTCCTACGAGCAGTACTTC. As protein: CASSAGWDPNSYEQYF.

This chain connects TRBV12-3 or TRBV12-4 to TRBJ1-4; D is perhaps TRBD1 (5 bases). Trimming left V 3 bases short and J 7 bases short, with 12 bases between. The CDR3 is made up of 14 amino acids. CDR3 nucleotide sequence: TGTGCCAGCAGTTTTAGGGACGTCAGTGAAAAACTGTTTTTT. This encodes CASSFRDVSEKLFF.

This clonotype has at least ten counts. CDR3 loop: CAIAPTGSYEQYF. For the CDR3, the DNA is TGCGCCATTGCACCGACAGGGAGCTACGAGCAGTACTTC. This chain uses TRBV10-2 with TRBJ2-7; 7 bases are a match to TRBD1. The germline V gene has CDR1 WSHSY and CDR2 SAAADI. The V segment lost 10 bases and the J segment 3 bases; nucleotides outside the gene matches: 9. This CDR3 comprises 13 residues.

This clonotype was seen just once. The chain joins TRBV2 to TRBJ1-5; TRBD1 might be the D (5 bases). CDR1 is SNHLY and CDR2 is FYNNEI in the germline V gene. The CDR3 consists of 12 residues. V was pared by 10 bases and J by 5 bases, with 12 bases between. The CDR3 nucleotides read TGTGCCAAGCGGGCGGGGGATCAGCCCCAGCATTTT. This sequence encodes CAKRAGDQPQHF.

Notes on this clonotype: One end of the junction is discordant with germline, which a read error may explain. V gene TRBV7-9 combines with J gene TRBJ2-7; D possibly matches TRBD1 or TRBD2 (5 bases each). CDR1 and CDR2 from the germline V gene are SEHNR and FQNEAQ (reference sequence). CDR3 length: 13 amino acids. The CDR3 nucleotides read TGTGCCAGCAGCTTATGGGGACCTTACGAGCAGCACTTC. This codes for CASSLWGPYEQHF.

CDR3 sequence (DNA): TGTGCCAGCAGCCGAAGGGACTCAGTAAGCGACCAAGAGACCCAGTACTTC. It encodes CASSRRDSVSDQETQYF. V and J are TRBV7-9 and TRBJ2-5, with D possibly matching TRBD2 (6 bases). The V gene's germline CDR1 is SEHNR and CDR2 FQNEAQ (reference sequence). V dropped 5 bases and J dropped 0 bases, with 19 bases sitting between them. CDR3 length equals 17 residues.

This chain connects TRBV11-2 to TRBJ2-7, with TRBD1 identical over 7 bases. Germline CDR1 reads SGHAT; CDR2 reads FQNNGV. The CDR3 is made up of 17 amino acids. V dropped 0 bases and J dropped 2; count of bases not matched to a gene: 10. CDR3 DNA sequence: TGTGCCAGCAGCTTAGATCACGGGACAGCCGGAGCCTACGAGCAGTACTTC. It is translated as CASSLDHGTAGAYEQYF. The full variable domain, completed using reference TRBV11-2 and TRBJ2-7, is EAGVAQSPRYKIIEKRQSVAFWCNPISGHATLYWYQQILGQGPKLLIQFQNNGVVDDSQLPKDRFSAERLKGVDSTLKIQPAKLEDSAVYLCASSLDHGTAGAYEQYFGPGTRLTVT.

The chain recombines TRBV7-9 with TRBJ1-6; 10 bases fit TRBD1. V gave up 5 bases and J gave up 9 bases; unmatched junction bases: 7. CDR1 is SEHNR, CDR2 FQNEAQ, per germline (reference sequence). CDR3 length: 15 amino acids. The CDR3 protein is CASSQDRGYSSPLHF. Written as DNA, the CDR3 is TGTGCCAGCAGCCAGGACAGGGGGTACTCTTCACCCCTCCACTTT.

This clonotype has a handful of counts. CDR3 coding DNA: TGCAGCGTTGAAGATTCAGCGGGAGGGCCCTTGGGTGAGCAGTACTTC. Translation: CSVEDSAGGPLGEQYF. This chain uses TRBV29-1 with TRBJ2-7; 10 bases agree with TRBD2. J gave up 7 bases and V 0 bases, and 12 bases lay outside the gene matches. This CDR3 has 16 amino acids. CDR1 and CDR2 from the germline V gene are SQVTM and ANQGSEA.

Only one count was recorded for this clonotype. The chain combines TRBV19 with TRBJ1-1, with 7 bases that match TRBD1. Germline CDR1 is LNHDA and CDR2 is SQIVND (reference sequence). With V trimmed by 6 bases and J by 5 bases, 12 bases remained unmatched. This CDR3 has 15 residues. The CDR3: CASSLRETGQTEAFF. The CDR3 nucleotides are TGTGCCAGTAGCCTACGAGAGACAGGGCAAACTGAAGCTTTCTTT.

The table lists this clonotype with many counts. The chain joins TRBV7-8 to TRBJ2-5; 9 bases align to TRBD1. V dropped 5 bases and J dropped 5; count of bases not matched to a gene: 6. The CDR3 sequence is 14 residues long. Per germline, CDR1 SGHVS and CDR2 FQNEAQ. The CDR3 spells CASSRTGVEETQYF. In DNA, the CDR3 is TGTGCCAGCAGCCGGACAGGGGTCGAGGAGACCCAGTACTTC.

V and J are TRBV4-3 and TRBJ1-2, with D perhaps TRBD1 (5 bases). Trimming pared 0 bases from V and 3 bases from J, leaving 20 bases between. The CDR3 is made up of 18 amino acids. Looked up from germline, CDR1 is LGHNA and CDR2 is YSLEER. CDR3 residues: CASSQDLFYTGGDYGYTF. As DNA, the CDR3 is TGCGCCAGCAGCCAAGATCTGTTTTATACTGGGGGGGACTATGGCTACACCTTC.

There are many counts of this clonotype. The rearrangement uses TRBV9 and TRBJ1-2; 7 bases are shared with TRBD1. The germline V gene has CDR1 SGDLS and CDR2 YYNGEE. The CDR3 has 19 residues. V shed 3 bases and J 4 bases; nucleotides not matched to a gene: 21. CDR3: CASSANTQGGRYHPYGYTF. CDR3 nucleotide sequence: TGTGCCAGCAGCGCAAATACTCAGGGGGGGAGGTATCACCCCTATGGCTACACCTTC. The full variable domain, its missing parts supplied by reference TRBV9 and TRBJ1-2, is DSGVTQTPKHLITATGQRVTLRCSPRSGDLSVYWYQQSLDQGLQFLIQYYNGEERAKGNILERFSAQQFPDLHSELNLSSLELGDSALYFCASSANTQGGRYHPYGYTFGSGTRLTVV.

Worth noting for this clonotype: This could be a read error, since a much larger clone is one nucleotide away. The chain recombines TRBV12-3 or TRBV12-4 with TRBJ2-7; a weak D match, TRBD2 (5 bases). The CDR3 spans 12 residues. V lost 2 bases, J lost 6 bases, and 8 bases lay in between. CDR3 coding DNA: TGTGCCAGCAGTTTAACGGGGATCGAGCAGTACTTC. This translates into CASSLTGIEQYF.

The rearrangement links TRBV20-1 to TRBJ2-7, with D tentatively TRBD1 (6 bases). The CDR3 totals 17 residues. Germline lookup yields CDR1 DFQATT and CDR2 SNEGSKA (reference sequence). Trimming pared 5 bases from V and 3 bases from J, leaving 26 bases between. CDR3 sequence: CSASTLRTEYLFYEQYF. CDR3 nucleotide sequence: TGCAGTGCTTCCACCCTCAGGACAGAATACTTGTTCTACGAGCAGTACTTC.

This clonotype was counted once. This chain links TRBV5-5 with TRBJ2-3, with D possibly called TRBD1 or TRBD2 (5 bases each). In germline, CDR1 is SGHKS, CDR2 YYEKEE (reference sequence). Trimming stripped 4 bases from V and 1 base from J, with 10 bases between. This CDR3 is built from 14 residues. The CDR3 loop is CASSVGDRTDTQYF. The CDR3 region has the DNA TGTGCCAGCAGCGTGGGGGACCGCACAGATACGCAGTATTTT.

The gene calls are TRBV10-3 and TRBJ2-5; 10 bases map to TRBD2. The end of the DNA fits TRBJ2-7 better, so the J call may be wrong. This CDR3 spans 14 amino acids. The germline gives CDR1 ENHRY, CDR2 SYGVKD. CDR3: CAIGPSGRTYEQYF. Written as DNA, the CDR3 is TGTGCCATCGGTCCTAGCGGGAGAACCTACGAGCAGTACTTC.